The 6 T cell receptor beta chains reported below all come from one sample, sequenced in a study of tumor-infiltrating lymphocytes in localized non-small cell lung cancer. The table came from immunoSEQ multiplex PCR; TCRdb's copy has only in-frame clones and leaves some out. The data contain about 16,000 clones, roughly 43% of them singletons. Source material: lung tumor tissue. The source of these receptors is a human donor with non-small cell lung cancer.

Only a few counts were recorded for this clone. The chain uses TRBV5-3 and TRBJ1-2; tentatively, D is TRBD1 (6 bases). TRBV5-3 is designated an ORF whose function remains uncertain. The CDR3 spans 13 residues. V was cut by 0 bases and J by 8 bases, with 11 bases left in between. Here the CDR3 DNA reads TGTGCCAGAAGCTTGGGCAGGGGAGGCGGCTACACCTTC. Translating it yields CARSLGRGGGYTF.

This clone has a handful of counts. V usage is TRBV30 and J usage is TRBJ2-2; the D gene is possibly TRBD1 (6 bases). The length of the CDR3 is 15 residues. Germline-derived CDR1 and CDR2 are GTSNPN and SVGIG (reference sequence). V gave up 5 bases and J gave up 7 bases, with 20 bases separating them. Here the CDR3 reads CAWWAVGTWSGELFF. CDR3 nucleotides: TGTGCCTGGTGGGCAGTTGGGACATGGAGCGGGGAGCTGTTTTTT.

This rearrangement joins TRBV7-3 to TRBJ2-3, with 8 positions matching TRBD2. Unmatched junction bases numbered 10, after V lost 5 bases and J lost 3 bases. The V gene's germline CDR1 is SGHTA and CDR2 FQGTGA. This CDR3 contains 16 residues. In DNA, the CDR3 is TGTGCCAGCAGCGATGGACGGGGGGGCCGTACAGATACGCAGTATTTT. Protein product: CASSDGRGGRTDTQYF.

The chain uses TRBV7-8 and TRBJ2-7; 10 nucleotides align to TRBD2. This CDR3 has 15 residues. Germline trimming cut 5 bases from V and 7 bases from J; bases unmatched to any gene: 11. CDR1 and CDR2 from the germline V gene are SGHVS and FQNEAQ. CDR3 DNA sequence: TGTGCCAGCAGCCCCGAGCGGGGGGGACGTAAAGAGCAGTACTTC. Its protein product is CASSPERGGRKEQYF. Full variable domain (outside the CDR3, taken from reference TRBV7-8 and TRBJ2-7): GAGVSQSPRYKVAKRGQDVALRCDPISGHVSLFWYQQALGQGPEFLTYFQNEAQLDKSGLPSDRFFAERPEGSVSTLKIQRTQQEDSAVYLCASSPERGGRKEQYFGPGTRLTVT.

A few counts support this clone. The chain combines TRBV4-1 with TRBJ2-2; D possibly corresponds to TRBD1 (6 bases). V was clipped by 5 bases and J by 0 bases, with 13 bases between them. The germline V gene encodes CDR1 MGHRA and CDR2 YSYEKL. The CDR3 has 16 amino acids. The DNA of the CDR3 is TGCGCCAGCAGCTACCTCAGGACAGCGAACACCGGGGAGCTGTTTTTT. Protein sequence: CASSYLRTANTGELFF.

The CDR3 loop is CASSPSVLIEQYF. The CDR3 DNA reads TGTGCCAGCAGTCCCTCGGTTTTGATTGAGCAGTACTTC. J is TRBJ2-7 and V is TRBV6-6, with no clear D. Germline V gives CDR1 MNHNY, CDR2 SVGAGI (reference sequence). The germline V and J ends were trimmed by 5 bases and 7 bases, with 15 bases remaining between them. The CDR3 length is 13 residues.